Listed below are T cell receptor beta chains from one sample, sequenced in a study of shared T cell receptors in the human thymus. Produced via immunoSEQ multiplex PCR; TCRdb's table is partial and in-frame only. The sample carries roughly 710,000 clones, approximately 85% recorded once. This same sample was also taken into another study, of human thymus T cells.

Material: thymocytes. All receptors derive from a girl in the first two years of life with a congenital heart defect. CDR3s include the opening cysteine and the closing phenylalanine or tryptophan. The order of the fields is J gene, V gene, D gene, clone size, CDR3 DNA, CDR3 protein. D genes are given only for firm matches. The size of a clone is reported for some rows only, either as once, few or many, or as a class for expanded clones.

>TRBJ1-4|TRBV7-2|.|.
TGTGCCAGCAGCTTAGTTCTGTCGGGGGAAAAACTGTTTTTT
CASSLVLSGEKLFF
>TRBJ1-2|TRBV5-4|TRBD1|.
TGTGCCAGCAGCCTCGTACCGGGACAGGGGGCGCTTGGCTACACCTTC
CASSLVPGQGALGYTF
>TRBJ1-1|TRBV6-1|.|.
TGTGCCAGCAGTGAAAGGGGATCCGACACTGAAGCTTTCTTT
CASSERGSDTEAFF
>TRBJ1-1|TRBV4-1|.|.
TGCGCCAGCAGCCGACCAGGTCGAGTGGCGGAGGTGAACACTGAAGCTTTCTTT
CASSRPGRVAEVNTEAFF
>TRBJ1-1|TRBV5-4|.|.
TGTGCCAGCAGCGTCCGGGGGGGGGCAAACACTGAAGCTTTCTTT
CASSVRGGANTEAFF
>TRBJ1-2|TRBV6-1|TRBD1|once
TGTGCCAGCAATCCGAAGACAGGGATAGATGGCTACACCTTC
CASNPKTGIDGYTF
>TRBJ2-3|TRBV19|.|.
TGTGCCAGTAGTATAGAGTGGGGCCAGACCAGAATAGCCACAGATACGCAGTATTTT
CASSIEWGQTRIATDTQYF
>TRBJ1-1|TRBV5-1|.|.
TGCGCCAGCAGCTTGATGGGGGCTAGGGACACTGAAGCTTTCTTT
CASSLMGARDTEAFF
>TRBJ2-7|TRBV4-3|.|.
TGCGCCAGCAGCCAAGACCCGTGGCCCACCCCCCTTTCCTACGAGCAGTACTTC
CASSQDPWPTPLSYEQYF
>TRBJ1-2|TRBV13|.|.
TGCGCCAGCAGCTCAGAGGGATATGGCTACACCTTC
CASSSEGYGYTF
>TRBJ1-1|TRBV19|.|.
TGTGCCAGTAGTATAGGACAGAGCACTGAAGCTTTCTTT
CASSIGQSTEAFF
>TRBJ1-4|TRBV28|.|.
TGTGCCAGCAGTTTATTCGAGGAAGTTCGTGAAAAACTGTTTTTT
CASSLFEEVREKLFF
>TRBJ2-7|TRBV6-5|.|.
TGTGCCAGCCGTCCCGGACAACACTACGAGCAGTACTTC
CASRPGQHYEQYF
>TRBJ2-7|TRBV12-5|.|.
TGTGCTAGTGGTACACGCCGCGGCGAGCAGTACTTC
CASGTRRGEQYF
>TRBJ1-1|TRBV27|.|.
TGTGCCAGCAGTTTACCTCCGGGAGGGGGGGTGAACACTGAAGCTTTCTTT
CASSLPPGGGVNTEAFF
>TRBJ2-3|TRBV4-1|.|.
TGCGCCAGCAGCCAAGATCGAATGGGCCCTAAGGGGGACACAGATACGCAGTATTTT
CASSQDRMGPKGDTDTQYF
>TRBJ1-1|TRBV9|.|.
TGTGCCAGCAGCGTAGACCCCAGGGTAGATAGCACTGAAGCTTTCTTT
CASSVDPRVDSTEAFF
>TRBJ2-7|TRBV6-1|TRBD1|.
TGTGCCAGCAGCAAGACAGGGTACACCTACGAGCAGTACTTC
CASSKTGYTYEQYF
>TRBJ2-7|TRBV7-9|.|once
TGTGCCAGCAGCCCCGACAAGGATGAGCTCTCCTACGAGCAGTACTTC
CASSPDKDELSYEQYF
>TRBJ1-4|TRBV28|.|.
TGTGCCAGCAGTTCGAACCGGGATGAAAAACTGTTTTTT
CASSSNRDEKLFF
>TRBJ1-3|TRBV11-1|.|.
TGTGCCAGCAGCTTACGTGAGTTTCCCCGCTCTGGAAACACCATATATTTT
CASSLREFPRSGNTIYF
>TRBJ1-1|TRBV5-4|.|.
TGTGCCAGCAGCTTGGACGGGGGGGAAGCTTTCTTT
CASSLDGGEAFF
>TRBJ2-2|TRBV6-4|.|.
TGTGCCAGCAGTGACTCATCCTCGGACACCGGGGAGCTGTTTTTT
CASSDSSSDTGELFF
>TRBJ2-7|TRBV27|TRBD1|.
TGTGCCAGCAGTTCACCCCGGGACAGGGCCGATAGGCAGTACTTC
CASSSPRDRADRQYF
>TRBJ1-4|TRBV7-2|.|once
TGTGCCAGCAGCTGGACAAACGATGGCGAAAAACTGTTTTTT
CASSWTNDGEKLFF
>TRBJ2-3|TRBV5-1|.|.
TGCGCCAGCAGCCCCCCATCGGCGACTAGCACAGATACGCAGTATTTT
CASSPPSATSTDTQYF
>TRBJ1-2|TRBV7-2|.|.
TGTGCCAGCAGCCCCTTCGGGGAGAGGAACTATGGCTACACCTTC
CASSPFGERNYGYTF
>TRBJ1-5|TRBV27|TRBD1|.
TGTGCCAGCAGTCCGGGACAGCTCAATCAGCCCCAGCATTTT
CASSPGQLNQPQHF
>TRBJ2-2|TRBV29-1|TRBD1|.
TGCAGCGTTATTCCCAGGGGGCCATATGGCGGGGAGCTGTTTTTT
CSVIPRGPYGGELFF
>TRBJ2-7|TRBV2|.|once
TGTGCCAGCAGTGAAAGTTTGCGAGGCCTCGTCCACGAGCAGTACTTC
CASSESLRGLVHEQYF
>TRBJ2-3|TRBV6-1|.|few
TGTGCTCTCTCGGGGGTACCAGATACGCAGTATTTT
CALSGVPDTQYF
>TRBJ2-7|TRBV7-2|TRBD1|.
TGTGCCAGCAGCTTATGTCTTACGCATACAGGGGTGGTTTCCGAGCAGTACTTC
CASSLCLTHTGVVSEQYF
>TRBJ1-6|TRBV7-6|.|.
TGTGCCAGCAGCTTAGCGCGACAGACCAATTCACCCCTCCACTTT
CASSLARQTNSPLHF
>TRBJ1-5|TRBV7-8|.|.
TGTGCCAGCAGCCCCTTGATTGAGGTACAGCCCCAGCATTTT
CASSPLIEVQPQHF
>TRBJ1-4|TRBV5-8|.|.
TGTGCCAGCAGCTTACGGGAAGATAATGAAAAACTGTTTTTT
CASSLREDNEKLFF
>TRBJ2-3|TRBV29-1|TRBD1|.
TGCAGCGTTGTAGGGGACAGGGATGCAGATACGCAGTATTTT
CSVVGDRDADTQYF
>TRBJ2-2|TRBV25-1|.|.
TGTGCCAGCAGTGAGTTCTTGCAGGAGAACACCGGGGAGCTGTTTTTT
CASSEFLQENTGELFF